The clone carrying this T cell receptor (beta chain) has a count of ten or more. V was trimmed by 12 bases and J by 0 bases, leaving 17 bases between them. The CDR3 contains 15 residues. The V gene's germline CDR1 is KGHDR and CDR2 SFDVKD. Sequenced by immunoSEQ multiplex PCR; TCRdb stores in-frame clones only, minus some. The sample has 380,000 or so clones, roughly 86% seen once. This sample stems from a study of blood T cell repertoires in COVID-19. Whole-study context: From the United States, Italy and Spain came samples of acute and convalescent COVID-19. In each case, the material was cDNA or gDNA derived from T cells, B-cell-depleted T cells, or PBMCs.

The age range of participants was 18 to 89 years, with residence in about 25 US areas. All recovered Cohort 3 donors got two negative PCRs, got clearance, or saw symptom resolution. Input material: PBMCs or T cells enriched from blood (not recorded which). The V and J genes are TRBV24-1 and TRBJ1-3, with D tentatively TRBD1 (6 bases). The source is a man aged 25 to 40 who had recovered from COVID-19. The DNA of the CDR3 is TGTGCCTCCAACAGGGAAATTTCCTCTGGAAACACCATATATTTT. Residues: CASNREISSGNTIYF.